The entry below describes one TCR beta chain. Source study methods: Estimation of nucleated cell counts relied on the amplification of reference gene primers. Profiled with immunoSEQ multiplex PCR; TCRdb holds only in-frame clones, not every one. The V and J calls and the clone size are those of that table, but D and trimming were determined from the DNA. The sample records about 300,000 clones, 86% being singletons. These data are taken from a study of blood T cell repertoires in COVID-19. Study overall: Specimens from acute and convalescent COVID-19 originated in the United States, Italy and Spain. Nucleic acid was either cDNA or gDNA, and it came from T cells, B-cell-depleted T cells, or PBMCs.

The receptor comes from a woman in her 50s with acute or convalescent COVID-19. The sample taken for sequencing was peripheral blood.

CDR3: CASSGYRGQETQYF. The CDR3 bases are TGTGCCAGCAGTGGGTACAGGGGCCAGGAGACCCAGTACTTC. This chain joins TRBV25-1 and TRBJ2-5; 7 bases agree with TRBD1. Germline V gene sequence: CDR1 MGHDK, CDR2 SYGVNS. Germline trimming cut 4 bases from V and 5 bases from J; bases unmatched to any gene: 7. This CDR3 contains 14 residues.